A single sample is the source of the 14 T cell receptor beta chains below, sequenced in a study of vaccination and CD4 T cells after COVID-19 (dated by TCRdb to 2021 to 2024). The treatment or condition label, as the study defines it: approximately 9-day PBMC culture with coronavirus spike peptide pools or control peptides (ViraFEST assay). Receptor amplification or capture employed PCR. Sequencer: Illumina iSeq 100. At the Johns Hopkins FTIC core, DNA from the cultured CD4+ T cells underwent TCR sequencing with the Oncomine TCR Beta short-read assay. TCRdb reworked the public reads: Q25 trimming with fastp, MiXCR clone assembly, productive beta chains retained. One record per CDR3 amino acid sequence lists the most common genes and DNA. In all, the sample holds 17,000 or so distinct CDR3 sequences, and approximately 40% of those were seen once. The leading ten clones occupy under 15% of the sample.

Which antigens these TCRs recognize remains unknown. The sequencing input was CD4+ T cells from blood, cultured in vitro. These receptors were taken from a human donor who had recovered from COVID-19.

The chain links TRBV7-9 to TRBJ1-2; 9 bases agree with TRBD1. The CDR3 is made up of 18 amino acids. In germline, CDR1 is SEHNR, CDR2 FQNEAQ (reference sequence). J gave up 0 bases and V 5 bases, and 13 bases lay outside the gene matches. The CDR3 protein is CASSRNTGGATANYGYTF. CDR3 sequence (DNA): TGTGCCAGCAGCCGAAATACAGGGGGCGCGACAGCTAACTATGGCTACACCTTC.

V gene TRBV6-1 combines with J gene TRBJ2-2; 9 bases fit TRBD1. The CDR3 loop spans 16 amino acids. V shed 6 bases and J 6 bases; nucleotides not matched to a gene: 11. CDR1 is MNHNS and CDR2 is SASEGT in the germline V gene. CDR3 DNA: TGTGCCAGCAGCCGTTGGGGACAGGGTTCTTCCGGGGAGCTGTTTTTT. This sequence encodes CASSRWGQGSSGELFF.

This chain uses TRBV4-3 with TRBJ2-2, with 10 nucleotides matching TRBD1. Germline CDR1 reads LGHNA; CDR2 reads YSLEER. The CDR3 loop spans 19 amino acids. Unmatched junction bases numbered 7, after V lost 0 bases and J lost 0 bases. In DNA, the CDR3 is TGCGCCAGCAGCCAAGAGGGACAGGGGCCTTACGCGAACACCGGGGAGCTGTTTTTT. This translates into CASSQEGQGPYANTGELFF.

The rearrangement links TRBV2 to TRBJ1-4; D might be TRBD1 (5 bases). The V and J ends lost 3 bases and 3 bases respectively, with 8 bases between them. There are 14 residues in the CDR3. Germline CDR1 is SNHLY and CDR2 is FYNNEI. CDR3 sequence: CASSEGLANEKLFF. The CDR3 DNA is TGTGCCAGCAGTGAGGGGCTAGCTAATGAAAAACTGTTTTTT.

Here the CDR3 DNA reads TGCGCCAGCAGCGAGGCCCCCGGGGGGTTGCAGTTCTTC. Translating it yields CASSEAPGGLQFF. This sequence joins TRBV5-1 and TRBJ2-1, with 7 bases aligning to TRBD2. The germline gives CDR1 SGHRS, CDR2 YFSETQ. The CDR3 covers 13 residues. V was clipped by 4 bases and J by 12 bases; unmatched bases: 10.

This chain links TRBV28 with TRBJ1-3, with 11 bases that match TRBD1. Germline V gene data show CDR1 as MDHEN and CDR2 as SYDVKM. This CDR3 has 15 amino acids. The V segment lost 2 bases and the J segment 8 bases; nucleotides outside the gene matches: 5. CDR3 in amino acids: CASSLGGQGGDTIYF. Written as DNA, the CDR3 is TGTGCCAGCAGTTTAGGGGGACAGGGGGGCGACACCATATATTTT.

This chain uses TRBV2 with TRBJ2-5; 8 nucleotides agree with TRBD2. The CDR3 is 15 amino acids. V lost 4 bases, J lost 2 bases, and 6 bases stayed unmatched. Germline CDR1 SNHLY, CDR2 FYNNEI. CDR3 region: CASSGRTSSQETQYF. CDR3 nucleotides: TGTGCCAGCAGTGGCCGGACTAGCTCTCAAGAGACCCAGTACTTC.

The V gene is TRBV6-4, the J gene TRBJ2-3; 11 bases match TRBD1. V lost 4 bases, J lost 4 bases, and 1 base stayed unmatched. Germline V lookup: CDR1 MRHNA, CDR2 SNTAGT. The CDR3 contains 14 residues. CDR3 protein: CASSGTGGADTQYF. CDR3 sequence (DNA): TGTGCCAGCAGTGGGACAGGGGGCGCAGATACGCAGTATTTT.

Written as DNA, the CDR3 is TGTGCCAGCAGCCGTACTAGCGGGAGGGCAGGCACAGATACGCAGTATTTT. Translated: CASSRTSGRAGTDTQYF. The rearrangement links TRBV9 to TRBJ2-3; 13 bases map to TRBD2. CDR3 size: 17 residues. Germline-derived CDR1 and CDR2 are SGDLS and YYNGEE. Trimming removed 4 bases from V and 1 base from J; junction bases left unmatched: 6.

The J gene is TRBJ2-3, the V gene TRBV20-1, with D tentatively TRBD2 (5 bases). Trimming removed 3 bases from V and 4 bases from J, with 14 bases in between. The CDR3 runs 14 residues. Germline assignment: CDR1 DFQATT and CDR2 SNEGSKA (reference sequence). CDR3 amino acids: CSASPSIVSDTQYF. The CDR3 bases are TGCAGTGCTAGCCCTAGCATTGTCTCAGATACGCAGTATTTT.

This chain joins TRBV20-1 and TRBJ1-2; TRBD1 is a possible D gene (6 bases). CDR3 length: 14 residues. Germline values: CDR1 DFQATT, CDR2 SNEGSKA (reference sequence). The V and J ends lost 5 bases and 8 bases respectively, with 21 bases between them. CDR3 sequence reads: CSAQQMTGSPGYTF. CDR3 sequence (DNA): TGCAGTGCTCAACAAATGACAGGCTCCCCCGGCTACACCTTC.

This clonotype was detected only a few times. The chain links TRBV27 to TRBJ2-3, with unresolved D. Germline CDR1 is MNHEY and CDR2 is SMNVEV (reference sequence). This CDR3 comprises 15 residues. With 1 base removed from V and 4 bases from J, the gap between germline ends came to 12 bases. The CDR3 DNA reads TGTGCCAGCAGTTTATTTAGGAGACGCCCAGATACGCAGTATTTT. It translates to CASSLFRRRPDTQYF.

This clonotype was picked up a small number of times. The V gene is TRBV7-3, the J gene TRBJ2-7; D is unresolved. Germline CDR1 reads SGHTA; CDR2 reads FQGTGA. The ends were cut back, 1 base at V and 5 bases at J, with 9 bases in the middle. The CDR3 is 13 amino acids. CDR3 coding DNA: TGTGCCAGCAGCTTAAACCCGTGGAACGAGCAGTACTTC. This codes for CASSLNPWNEQYF. The entire variable domain, with the rest obtained from reference TRBV7-3 and TRBJ2-7, is as follows: GAGVSQTPSNKVTEKGKYVELRCDPISGHTALYWYRQSLGQGPEFLIYFQGTGAADDSGLPNDRFFAVRPEGSVSTLKIQRTERGDSAVYLCASSLNPWNEQYFGPGTRLTVT.

The chain joins TRBV6-1 to TRBJ1-1; 7 bases map to TRBD1. V gave up 6 bases and J gave up 4 bases; unmatched junction bases: 14. CDR1 and CDR2 from the germline V gene are MNHNS and SASEGT. The CDR3 loop spans 16 amino acids. CDR3: CASSKQGRIRSTEAFF. The CDR3 DNA is TGTGCCAGCAGCAAACAGGGGAGGATTAGAAGCACTGAAGCTTTCTTT.